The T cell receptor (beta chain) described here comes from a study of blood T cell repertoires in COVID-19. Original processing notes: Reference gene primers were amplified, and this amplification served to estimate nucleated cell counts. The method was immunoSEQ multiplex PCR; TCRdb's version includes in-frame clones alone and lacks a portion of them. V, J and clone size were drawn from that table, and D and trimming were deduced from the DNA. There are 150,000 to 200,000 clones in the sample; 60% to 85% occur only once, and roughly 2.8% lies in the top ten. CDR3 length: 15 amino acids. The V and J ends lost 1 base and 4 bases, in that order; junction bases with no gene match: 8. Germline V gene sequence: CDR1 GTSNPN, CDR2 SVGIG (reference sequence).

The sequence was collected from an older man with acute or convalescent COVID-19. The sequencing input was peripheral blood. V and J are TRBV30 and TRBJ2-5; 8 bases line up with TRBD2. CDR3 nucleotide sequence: TGTGCCTGGAGTGCCGGGACTAGGGAGGGAGAGACCCAGTACTTC. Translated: CAWSAGTREGETQYF. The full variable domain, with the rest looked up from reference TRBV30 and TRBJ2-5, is SQTIHQWPATLVQPVGSPLSLECTVEGTSNPNLYWYRQAAGRGLQLLFYSVGIGQISSEVPQNLSASRPQDRQFILSSKKLLLSDSGFYLCAWSAGTREGETQYFGPGTRLLVL.